A single count supports the clone carrying this TCR beta chain. Its target is unknown. Researchers ran the PCR with 60 Vbeta and 13 Jbeta primers. Sequencing was performed with immunoSEQ multiplex PCR; in TCRdb, only in-frame clones are kept and a portion is missing. The sample includes over 85,000 clones, approximately 65% of them seen just once. The sample comes from a study of cytomegalovirus exposure and HLA in healthy donors. On the study more broadly: There were nearly 120 million unique TCR beta sequences, drawn from some 180 million T cells, in an earlier analysis.

CDR1 is SGHTS, CDR2 YDEGEE, per germline. CDR3 length equals 16 residues. J was trimmed by 2 bases and V by 5 bases; bases with no gene match: 13. Study-level points and caveats: It was 164 TCR beta chains that were listed as cytomegalovirus-associated.

The chain is built from TRBV5-8 and TRBJ2-7, with TRBD1 identical over 7 bases. The sequenced sample consisted of PBMCs. This sequence originates from a man aged 25 to 40 in good health and CMV-seronegative. CDR3: CASRKPGQQYPYEQYF. CDR3 DNA sequence: TGTGCCAGCAGGAAACCGGGACAGCAATATCCCTACGAGCAGTACTTC.